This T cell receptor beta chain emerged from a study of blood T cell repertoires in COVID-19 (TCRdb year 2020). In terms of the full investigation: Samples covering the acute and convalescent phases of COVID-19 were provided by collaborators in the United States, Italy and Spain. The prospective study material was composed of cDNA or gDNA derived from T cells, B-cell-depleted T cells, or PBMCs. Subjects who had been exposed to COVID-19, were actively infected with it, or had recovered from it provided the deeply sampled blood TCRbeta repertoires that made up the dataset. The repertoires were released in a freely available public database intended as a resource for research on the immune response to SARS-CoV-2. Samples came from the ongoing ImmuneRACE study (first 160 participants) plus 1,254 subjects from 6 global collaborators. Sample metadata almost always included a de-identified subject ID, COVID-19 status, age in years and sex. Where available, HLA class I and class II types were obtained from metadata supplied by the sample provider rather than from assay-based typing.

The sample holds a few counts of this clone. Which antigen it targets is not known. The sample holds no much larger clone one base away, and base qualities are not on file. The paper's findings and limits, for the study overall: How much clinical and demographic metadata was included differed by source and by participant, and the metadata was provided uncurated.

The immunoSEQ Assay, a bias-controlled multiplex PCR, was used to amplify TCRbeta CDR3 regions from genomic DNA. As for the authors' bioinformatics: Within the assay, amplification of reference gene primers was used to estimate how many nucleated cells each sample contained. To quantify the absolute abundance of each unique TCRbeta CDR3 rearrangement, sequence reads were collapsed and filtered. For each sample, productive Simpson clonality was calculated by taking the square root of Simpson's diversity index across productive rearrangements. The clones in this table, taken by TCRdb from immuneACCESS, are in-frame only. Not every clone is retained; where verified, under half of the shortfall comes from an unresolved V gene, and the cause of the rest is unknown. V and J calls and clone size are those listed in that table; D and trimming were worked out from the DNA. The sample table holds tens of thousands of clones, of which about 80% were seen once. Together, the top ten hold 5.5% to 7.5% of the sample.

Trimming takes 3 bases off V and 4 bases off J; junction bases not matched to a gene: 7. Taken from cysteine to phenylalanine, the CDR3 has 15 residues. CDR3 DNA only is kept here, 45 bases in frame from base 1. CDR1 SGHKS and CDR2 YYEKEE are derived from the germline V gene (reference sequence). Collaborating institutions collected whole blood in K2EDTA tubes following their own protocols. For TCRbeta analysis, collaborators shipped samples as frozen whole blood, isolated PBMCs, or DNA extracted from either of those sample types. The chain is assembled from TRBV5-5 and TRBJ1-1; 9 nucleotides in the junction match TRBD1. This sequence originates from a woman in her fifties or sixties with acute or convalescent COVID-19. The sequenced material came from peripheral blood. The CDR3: CASSSNRGRATEAFF. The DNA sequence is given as TGTGCCAGCAGCTCTAACAGGGGGCGAGCCACTGAAGCTTTCTTT.